This T cell receptor (beta chain) came from a study of CD8 T cells in ankylosing spondylitis. Germline CDR1 MNHEY, CDR2 SMNVEV (reference sequence). CDR3 size: 15 residues. Trimming cost V 5 bases and J 0 bases; bases outside gene matches: 4. Quantitative 5'-RACE with molecular barcodes generated TCR beta libraries. MiXCR, applied by TCRdb to the 5' RACE reads, yields one record per CDR3 protein. The sample gives more than 400,000 distinct CDR3 sequences, about 5.4% of which show up once; around 3.5% is in the top ten. Findings of the study overall: Clones linked with disease were CD8+ and fairly uncommon in the peripheral blood. The authors reported significant enrichment of disease-linked clones in matched ankylosing spondylitis synovial fluid. Several highly homologous variants formed a TCR beta motif that appeared characteristic of ankylosing spondylitis blood.

Ten or more counts support this clonotype. The antigen remains unidentified. This TCR was sampled from a male donor with ankylosing spondylitis. Sequenced: blood, either unsorted or a sorted T cell fraction (not recorded which). The genes are TRBV27 and TRBJ2-7; 10 positions match TRBD2. The CDR3 protein is CASSPSGGYSYEQYF. CDR3 DNA: TGTGCCAGCAGTCCTAGCGGGGGTTACTCCTACGAGCAGTACTTC.